Sequencing of this T cell receptor (beta chain) was carried out in a study of immune heterogeneity within non-small cell lung tumors. Study-wide context: Among the tumors, several were squamous cell carcinomas, approximately ten were non-squamous carcinomas and 1 was not otherwise specified. Study outcomes and limitations: The study found high-frequency T-cell receptor beta clonotypes largely distinct between individual patients. Multiple tumor sites within a patient showed recurrence of identical dominant CDR3 beta clonotypes; site-unique high-frequency clones were present as well.

The CDR3 runs to 12 residues. From germline, CDR1 is SGHAT and CDR2 FQNNGV. Trimming removed 8 bases from V and 5 bases from J, with 12 bases in between. In regard to this clonotype: Antigen unknown.

Bulk tumor genomic DNA, roughly 540 ng per sample, was the template. While surgery was under way, several biopsies spaced far apart were taken per primary tumor. Undergoing curative surgery were patients whose non-small cell lung cancer was untreated and newly diagnosed. Amplification of the TCR beta CDR3 was achieved through multiplex PCR with 32 V and 13 J primers. From the multiplex PCR reads, TCRdb called clonotypes with MiXCR, one entry per CDR3 protein. Altogether approximately 9,700 distinct CDR3 sequences are present, about 30% being singletons, with the ten largest covering roughly a quarter.

This clonotype was sampled from a woman aged 50 to 65 with non-small cell lung cancer. The sample comprised lung tumor tissue. The rearrangement links TRBV11-2 to TRBJ2-5, with D possibly being TRBD1 or TRBD2 (5 bases each). The CDR3 is CASGPWGETQYF. For the CDR3, the DNA is TGTGCCAGCGGGCCCTGGGGGGAGACCCAGTACTTC.